The 30 T cell receptor beta chains below all came from one sample that was sequenced in a study of blood T cell repertoires in COVID-19. Sequencing used immunoSEQ multiplex PCR; TCRdb keeps in-frame clones, though not all of them. The sample records tens of thousands of clones, 80% to 95% being singletons. Sequencing was carried out using peripheral blood. Receptors were obtained from a human donor in a cohort sampled during active COVID-19.

V gene TRBV7-9 combines with J gene TRBJ1-3; no firm D call. Germline V gene data show CDR1 as SEHNR and CDR2 as FQNEAQ (reference sequence). CDR3 length equals 14 residues. The V gene lost 1 base and the J gene lost 4 bases, with 8 bases spanning the gap. As DNA, the CDR3 is TGTGCCAGCAGCTTAGACATATCGGGAAACACCATATATTTT. This gives the protein CASSLDISGNTIYF.

The chain joins TRBV11-3 to TRBJ1-6; D gene uncertain. The CDR3 sequence is 16 residues long. V lost 0 bases to trimming and J lost 0 bases, with 6 bases between them. Germline CDR1 is SGHNT and CDR2 is YENEEA. In DNA, the CDR3 is TGTGCCAGCAGCTTAGATCTCAGCTCCTATAATTCACCCCTCCACTTT. Residues: CASSLDLSSYNSPLHF.

This sequence joins TRBV3-1 (or the pseudogene TRBV3-2) and TRBJ1-2; 10 bases are shared with TRBD1. Germline V lookup: CDR1 LGHDT, CDR2 YNNKEL (reference sequence). V shed 5 bases, J shed 4 bases, and the junction held 10 bases outside the gene matches. The CDR3 loop spans 16 amino acids. CDR3 amino acids: CASSAGQGGLGYGYTF. The CDR3 region has the DNA TGTGCCAGCAGCGCAGGACAGGGGGGTTTGGGCTATGGCTACACCTTC.

This rearrangement joins TRBV5-1 to TRBJ2-5, with a tentative D call TRBD2 (6 bases). The CDR3 sequence is 15 residues long. Germline CDR1 SGHRS, CDR2 YFSETQ. Trimming took off 5 bases at V and 1 base at J, with 15 bases between the two ends. The CDR3 bases are TGCGCCAGCAGAACCTCGGCGGGGCCCCAAGAGACCCAGTACTTC. Protein product: CASRTSAGPQETQYF.

The rearrangement links TRBV7-2 to TRBJ1-5; 7 nucleotides align to TRBD1. J was trimmed by 9 bases and V by 4 bases; bases with no gene match: 6. This CDR3 contains 13 residues. Germline-derived CDR1 and CDR2 are SGHTA and FQGNSA. Here the CDR3 DNA reads TGTGCCAGCAGCTCATACAGGGGAAGGCCCCAGCATTTT. It specifies CASSSYRGRPQHF.

The chain links TRBV19 to TRBJ2-7; 7 nucleotides match TRBD1. Germline CDR1 reads LNHDA; CDR2 reads SQIVND (reference sequence). The CDR3 extends over 13 amino acids. V was clipped by 4 bases and J by 3 bases; unmatched bases: 3. The CDR3 spells CASSRGQNYEQYF. CDR3 coding DNA: TGTGCCAGTAGTAGGGGACAGAACTACGAGCAGTACTTC.

This chain links TRBV7-9 with TRBJ1-1; 10 positions agree with TRBD1. In germline, CDR1 is SEHNR, CDR2 FQNEAQ (reference sequence). V shed 3 bases and J 2 bases; nucleotides not matched to a gene: 3. This CDR3 contains 15 residues. CDR3 in amino acids: CASSLGQGYNTEAFF. The CDR3 region has the DNA TGTGCCAGCAGCTTGGGACAGGGGTATAACACTGAAGCTTTCTTT.

This clone has only a few counts. This chain uses TRBV6-5 with TRBJ1-1; tentative D call: TRBD1 (5 bases). CDR1 is MNHEY, CDR2 SVGAGI, per germline. The CDR3 has 13 residues. Trimming cost V 1 base and J 8 bases, with 11 bases left between them. CDR3 sequence: CASSYLRGLEAFF. The CDR3 DNA reads TGTGCCAGCAGTTACTTGCGGGGACTAGAAGCTTTCTTT.

V gene TRBV11-2 combines with J gene TRBJ2-7, with D unclear. This CDR3 is built from 16 residues. Trimming shortened V by 5 bases and J by 0 bases, and 17 bases separated the two germline ends. Germline values: CDR1 SGHAT, CDR2 FQNNGV. DNA of the CDR3: TGTGCCAGCAGCCCCCGAACTGACTCCTACTCCTACGAGCAGTACTTC. Protein sequence: CASSPRTDSYSYEQYF.

The V gene is TRBV28, the J gene TRBJ2-1; 14 bases align to TRBD2. CDR3 length: 15 residues. CDR1 and CDR2 from the germline V gene are MDHEN and SYDVKM. Unmatched junction bases numbered 6, after V lost 2 bases and J lost 12 bases. Here the CDR3 reads CASSLRTSGGLAQFF. CDR3 coding DNA: TGTGCCAGCAGTTTAAGGACTAGCGGGGGGTTAGCGCAGTTCTTC.

This chain uses TRBV27 with TRBJ1-1; 9 bases map to TRBD1. J was trimmed by 1 base and V by 5 bases; bases with no gene match: 11. The germline gives CDR1 MNHEY, CDR2 SMNVEV (reference sequence). The CDR3 is 17 residues long. This CDR3 reads CASSGGTGRQRNTEAFF. CDR3 coding DNA: TGTGCCAGCAGTGGCGGGACAGGGCGTCAGAGGAACACTGAAGCTTTCTTT.

V and J are TRBV6-1 and TRBJ1-3; D gene unclear. This CDR3 region has 15 residues. The germline gives CDR1 MNHNS, CDR2 SASEGT. Trimming took off 2 bases at V and 0 bases at J, with 8 bases between the two ends. The CDR3, as DNA: TGTGCCAGCAGTGAACTGGGCATCTCTGGAAACACCATATATTTT. Amino acid sequence: CASSELGISGNTIYF.

The count of this clone is one. The rearrangement links TRBV11-2 to TRBJ1-6; perhaps TRBD1 as D (5 bases). This CDR3 is 14 amino acids long. The V end was cut by 8 bases, the J end by 3 bases, with 11 bases between. Germline assignment: CDR1 SGHAT and CDR2 FQNNGV. CDR3 nucleotides: TGTGCCAGCGAAGGAGGGGACTATAATTCACCCCTCCACTTT. It codes for CASEGGDYNSPLHF.

This sequence joins TRBV30 and TRBJ1-1; 9 positions match TRBD1. The CDR3 consists of 14 residues. CDR1 and CDR2 (germline): GTSNPN, SVGIG (reference sequence). J lost 1 base, V lost 4 bases, and 4 bases had no gene match. CDR3 loop: CAWTWDRENTEAFF. DNA for the CDR3: TGTGCCTGGACCTGGGACAGGGAGAACACTGAAGCTTTCTTT.

The chain couples TRBV9 to TRBJ2-7; TRBD2 is a possible D gene (5 bases). From germline, CDR1 is SGDLS and CDR2 YYNGEE. There are 12 residues in the CDR3. Trimming cost V 9 bases and J 3 bases, with 13 bases left between them. The CDR3 reads CATKRVFYEQYF. CDR3 DNA: TGTGCCACAAAGAGGGTGTTCTACGAGCAGTACTTC.

The J gene is TRBJ1-1, the V gene TRBV5-1, with D unresolved. The CDR3 is 14 residues long. The V and J ends lost 0 bases and 6 bases respectively, with 12 bases between them. Germline V gives CDR1 SGHRS, CDR2 YFSETQ. Written as DNA, the CDR3 is TGCGCCAGCAGCTTGGTCGAGGGCGGGCCTGAAGCTTTCTTT. It yields the protein CASSLVEGGPEAFF.

The chain carries TRBV4-3 and TRBJ2-1, with D unresolved. The CDR3 has 13 amino acids. Trimming removed 0 bases at V and 5 bases at J, with 5 bases between. The germline V gene encodes CDR1 LGHNA and CDR2 YSLEER. CDR3 sequence: CASSQELHNEQFF. CDR3 sequence (DNA): TGCGCCAGCAGCCAAGAACTCCACAATGAGCAGTTCTTC.

The chain has TRBV18 and TRBJ1-6; the D gene is possibly TRBD1 (6 bases). This CDR3 spans 14 amino acids. V dropped 3 bases and J dropped 15 bases, with 18 bases sitting between them. Germline CDR1 is KGHSH and CDR2 is LQKENI. CDR3 nucleotide sequence: TGTGCCAGCTCACCGCTATCAACAGGGTGGCGCCTCCACTTT. Protein sequence: CASSPLSTGWRLHF.

The genes are TRBV5-1 and TRBJ2-1; maybe TRBD2 (5 bases). The germline V gene encodes CDR1 SGHRS and CDR2 YFSETQ. V was trimmed by 3 bases and J by 6 bases, leaving 16 bases between them. The length of the CDR3 is 15 residues. CDR3 coding DNA: TGCGCCAGCAGCTCGGGGTCTTGGGGTGGCAATGAGCAGTTCTTC. Its translation: CASSSGSWGGNEQFF.

The V gene is TRBV19, the J gene TRBJ2-7, with TRBD1 matching over 7 bases. In germline, CDR1 is LNHDA, CDR2 SQIVND (reference sequence). V trimming: 7 bases; J trimming: 2 bases; junction bases outside the gene matches: 14. This CDR3 is built from 16 residues. Here the CDR3 reads CASMRTRDSGTYEQYF. DNA for the CDR3: TGTGCCAGTATGCGGACCCGGGACAGTGGAACCTACGAGCAGTACTTC.

The CDR3 DNA is TGCAGCGTTCGAACGTTACTTTATGAAGCGGTCCAAGAGACCCAGTACTTC. It codes for CSVRTLLYEAVQETQYF. The genes are TRBV29-1 and TRBJ2-5; the D gene is possibly TRBD2 (5 bases). Germline CDR1 SQVTM, CDR2 ANQGSEA. V was clipped by 5 bases and J by 1 base, with 23 bases between them. The CDR3 is 17 amino acids.

The rearrangement uses TRBV5-5 and TRBJ1-2, with 12 nucleotides matching TRBD1. Germline V gives CDR1 SGHKS, CDR2 YYEKEE (reference sequence). V dropped 1 base and J dropped 8; count of bases not matched to a gene: 6. The CDR3 is 15 amino acids. CDR3 sequence: CASSLSGTGGAGYTF. CDR3 coding DNA: TGTGCCAGCAGCTTGTCCGGGACAGGGGGCGCGGGCTACACCTTC.

The gene calls are TRBV5-1 and TRBJ1-1, with D hard to call. The CDR3 spans 15 residues. The V and J ends lost 1 base and 3 bases respectively, with 13 bases between them. CDR1 and CDR2 (germline): SGHRS, YFSETQ. The CDR3, as DNA: TGCGCCAGCAGCTTGAATAAACCCGGGGACACTGAAGCTTTCTTT. Translating gives CASSLNKPGDTEAFF.

This clone was seen more than once but under ten times. CDR3 amino acids: CASMRGGSGNTIYF. The CDR3 nucleotides read TGTGCCTCAATGAGGGGGGGGTCTGGAAACACCATATATTTT. The chain recombines TRBV28 with TRBJ1-3; D is possibly TRBD1 (6 bases). Germline assignment: CDR1 MDHEN and CDR2 SYDVKM. The V end lost 11 bases, the J end lost 1 base, and 15 bases lay between the germline ends. CDR3 size: 14 residues.

V and J are TRBV11-2 and TRBJ2-7; D perhaps matches TRBD1 (5 bases). The CDR3 is 13 amino acids. CDR1 is SGHAT and CDR2 is FQNNGV in the germline V gene. V lost 1 base to trimming and J lost 1 base, with 5 bases between them. CDR3 DNA sequence: TGTGCCAGCAGCTTAGGACAGTCCTACGAGCAGTACTTC. Translation gives CASSLGQSYEQYF.

The chain carries TRBV27 and TRBJ1-3, with D uncertain. V shed 6 bases and J shed 0 bases, with 12 bases lying between them. The CDR3 is 15 residues long. CDR1 is MNHEY and CDR2 is SMNVEV in the germline V gene (reference sequence). The CDR3 bases are TGTGCCAGCAGCCCCAGTGCCTTCTCTGGAAACACCATATATTTT. It encodes CASSPSAFSGNTIYF.

The chain joins TRBV27 to TRBJ1-2, with D possibly TRBD1 on 6 matching bases. The germline V gene encodes CDR1 MNHEY and CDR2 SMNVEV (reference sequence). V was clipped by 3 bases and J by 0 bases, with 11 bases between them. The CDR3 is made up of 15 amino acids. In DNA, the CDR3 is TGTGCCAGCAGTTTGGGGGGGCGGCCTAACTATGGCTACACCTTC. Translation: CASSLGGRPNYGYTF.

The genes are TRBV3-1 (or the pseudogene TRBV3-2) and TRBJ1-2; D unresolved. Germline V gives CDR1 LGHDT, CDR2 YNNKEL (reference sequence). V gave up 1 base and J gave up 5 bases, with 17 bases separating them. This CDR3 comprises 16 residues. CDR3 sequence reads: CASSQGYKTGIYGYTF. The CDR3 DNA reads as TGTGCCAGCAGCCAAGGTTACAAGACGGGGATATATGGCTACACCTTC.

The CDR3 protein is CASSFATVNSPLHF. CDR3 coding DNA: TGTGCCAGCAGTTTCGCGACAGTTAATTCACCCCTCCACTTT. The rearrangement links TRBV28 to TRBJ1-6; TRBD1 is a possible D gene (5 bases). V was pared by 3 bases and J by 6 bases, with 9 bases between. This CDR3 is 14 amino acids long. Germline CDR1 MDHEN, CDR2 SYDVKM.

The chain joins TRBV2 to TRBJ2-7; a weak D match, TRBD2 (5 bases). The CDR3 loop spans 14 amino acids. Trimming removed 3 bases from V and 4 bases from J, with 13 bases in between. From germline, CDR1 is SNHLY and CDR2 FYNNEI. This chain's CDR3 is CASSDSGLSYEQYF. The CDR3 DNA follows: TGTGCCAGCAGTGATTCCGGACTCTCGTACGAGCAGTACTTC.